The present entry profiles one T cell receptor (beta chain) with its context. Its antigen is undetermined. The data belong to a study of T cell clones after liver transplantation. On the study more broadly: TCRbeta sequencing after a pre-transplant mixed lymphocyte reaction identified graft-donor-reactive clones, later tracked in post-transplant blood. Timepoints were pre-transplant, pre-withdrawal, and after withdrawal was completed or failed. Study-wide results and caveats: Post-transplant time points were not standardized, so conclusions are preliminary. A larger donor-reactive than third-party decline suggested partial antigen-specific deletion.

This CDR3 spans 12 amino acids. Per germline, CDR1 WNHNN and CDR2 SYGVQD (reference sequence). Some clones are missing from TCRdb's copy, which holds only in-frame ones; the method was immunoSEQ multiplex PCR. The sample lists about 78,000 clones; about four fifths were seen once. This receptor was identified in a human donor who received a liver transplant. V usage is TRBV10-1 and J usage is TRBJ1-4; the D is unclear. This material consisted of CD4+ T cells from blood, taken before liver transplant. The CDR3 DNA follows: TGCACCACGGGTTTTTCGAGTGAAAAACTGTTTTTT. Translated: CTTGFSSEKLFF.